These 10 T cell receptor beta chains originate from one sample sequenced in a study of CD8 T cells in ankylosing spondylitis (dated 2017 in TCRdb). On the study overall, not on this receptor specifically: Blood from ankylosing spondylitis patients appeared to be characterized by a TCR beta motif composed of 7 to 9 highly homologous amino acid variants.

The library relied on 5' RACE. Sequencing was performed on an Illumina HiSeq 2500. The public reads were quality trimmed at Q25 with fastp and then assembled into clones with MiXCR by TCRdb, keeping productive beta chains. Duplicate CDR3 protein sequences are folded into a single record with the most common DNA and genes. For this sample the table gives hundreds of thousands of distinct CDR3 sequences, of which 25% to 30% were detected only once. The top ten clonotypes cover 0.89% of the sample. These receptors have no identified antigens. Sequenced input: blood, either unsorted or a sorted T cell fraction (not recorded which). These TCRs come from a male donor with ankylosing spondylitis.

This clonotype was seen only a few times. The chain has TRBV25-1 and TRBJ2-7, with no clear D. The length of the CDR3 is 10 residues. Germline V gives CDR1 MGHDK, CDR2 SYGVNS. The germline V and J ends were trimmed by 11 bases and 2 bases, with 7 bases remaining between them. The CDR3 is CALGPYEQYV. In DNA form, the CDR3 reads TGTGCCCTCGGCCCCTACGAGCAGTACGTC.

This clonotype was counted only a few times. The rearrangement joins TRBV7-2 to TRBJ2-7, with a possible D match to TRBD1 (6 bases). CDR3 size: 16 residues. The germline gives CDR1 SGHTA, CDR2 FQGNSA. Trimming took off 5 bases at V and 5 bases at J, with 22 bases between the two ends. The CDR3 DNA is TGTGCCAGCAGCCCCATGGGGACATCAACCTTGGACGAGCAGTACTTC. Its protein product is CASSPMGTSTLDEQYF.

This clonotype was observed a handful of times. The V and J genes are TRBV7-2 and TRBJ1-2; no definite D call. Germline lookup yields CDR1 SGHTA and CDR2 FQGNSA. The CDR3 consists of 11 residues. The ends were cut back, 9 bases at V and 0 bases at J, with 5 bases in the middle. CDR3 sequence reads: CAREANYGYTF. Here the CDR3 DNA reads TGTGCCAGGGAAGCTAACTATGGCTACACCTTC.

The chain combines TRBV5-1 with TRBJ2-3; 7 bases fit TRBD2. This CDR3 is 16 amino acids long. Germline-derived CDR1 and CDR2 are SGHRS and YFSETQ. Unmatched junction bases numbered 7, after V lost 2 bases and J lost 1 base. DNA of the CDR3: TGCGCCAGCAGCTTAGGAGCGGGACCCGGCACAGATACGCAGTATTTT. Translating gives CASSLGAGPGTDTQYF.

This clonotype was observed a handful of times. The junction shows a germline mismatch at one end, possibly a read error. The V call is TRBV20-1, the J call TRBJ2-5; possibly TRBD1 for D (6 bases). Germline-derived CDR1 and CDR2 are DFQATT and SNEGSKA (reference sequence). The CDR3 consists of 15 residues. This CDR3 is CSDKYEGDIQGTQYF. The DNA for the CDR3 is TGCAGTGACAAGTACGAGGGGGACATCCAAGGGACCCAGTACTTC.

The CDR3 region has the DNA TGTGCCAGCAGTTACGAAGTGGGCTTCAATCAGCCCCAGCATTTT. Amino acids: CASSYEVGFNQPQHF. The chain joins TRBV6-5 to TRBJ1-5; D is unresolved. There are 15 residues in the CDR3. Trimming stripped 2 bases from V and 3 bases from J, with 11 bases between. CDR1 is MNHEY and CDR2 is SVGAGI in the germline V gene.

This CDR3 is CSARGWDSNYGYTF. The CDR3 nucleotides read TGCAGTGCTAGGGGATGGGACAGTAACTATGGCTACACCTTC. The chain combines TRBV20-1 with TRBJ1-2; 7 bases map to TRBD1. Germline V lookup: CDR1 DFQATT, CDR2 SNEGSKA (reference sequence). The CDR3 loop spans 14 amino acids. J lost 1 base, V lost 3 bases, and 5 bases had no gene match.

The CDR3 is CASSDRRVLSGNTIYF. DNA of the CDR3: TGTGCCAGCAGTGATCGGCGAGTTCTCTCTGGAAACACCATATATTTT. The gene calls are TRBV2 and TRBJ1-3, with no clear D. The V gene's germline CDR1 is SNHLY and CDR2 FYNNEI. The CDR3 extends over 16 amino acids. The V gene lost 3 bases and the J gene lost 0 bases, with 12 bases spanning the gap.

This clonotype was recorded once. V gene TRBV20-1 combines with J gene TRBJ1-2, with a weak D call TRBD1 (6 bases). Trimming shortened V by 7 bases and J by 5 bases, and 23 bases separated the two germline ends. The CDR3 is 15 residues long. Looked up from germline, CDR1 is DFQATT and CDR2 is SNEGSKA (reference sequence). The CDR3 sequence: CSVPAAHEGEYGYTF. CDR3 coding DNA: TGCAGTGTCCCGGCTGCACACGAGGGGGAGTATGGCTACACCTTC.

This clonotype was detected ten times or more. The chain couples TRBV12-3 or TRBV12-4 to TRBJ1-1, with unresolved D. The CDR3 runs 16 residues. Trimming cost V 5 bases and J 2 bases, with 18 bases left between them. The CDR3 reads CASSPQVTDRNTEAFF. CDR3 bases: TGTGCCAGCAGTCCGCAGGTGACTGATAGAAACACTGAAGCTTTCTTT.